By its share, the clone carrying this TCR beta chain is medium-sized. V was cut by 5 bases and J by 4 bases, with 11 bases left in between. Germline loops: CDR1 MNHEY, CDR2 SVGAGI. The CDR3 has 13 amino acids. This sample was taken from a study of blood T cell repertoires in COVID-19. Overall study context: PBMCs, B-cell-depleted T cells, or T cells provided the cDNA or gDNA that made up the material.

Patients of the Seattle cohort, enrolled during active infection, were followed longitudinally. Measured with immunoSEQ multiplex PCR; TCRdb has only the in-frame clones, and not every one. The table has about 300,000 clones, about 90% seen once. This TCR was recovered from a woman aged 25 to 39 with COVID-19, enrolled during active disease. Sequencing was performed on peripheral blood. This chain connects TRBV6-5 to TRBJ1-2; D perhaps matches TRBD1 (6 bases). CDR3 loop: CASSHRDGYGYTF. CDR3 DNA sequence: TGTGCCAGCAGTCACAGGGACGGCTATGGCTACACCTTC.